The source of this TCR beta chain is a study of response to subunit inactivated influenza vaccine. Study results and caveats: T cells newly recruited by each seasonal influenza vaccination are few, the authors suggested.

TCRdb redid the calling of the RT-PCR reads with MiXCR, one entry per CDR3 protein. The sample shows roughly 780,000 distinct CDR3 sequences, less than 20% of them seen only once. Trimming took off 0 bases at V and 4 bases at J, with 17 bases between the two ends. This CDR3 comprises 16 residues. Germline CDR1 reads SGHRS; CDR2 reads YFSETQ. This clonotype was seen a few times. Its antigen is not identified. This chain connects TRBV5-1 to TRBJ2-7, with D possibly TRBD1 on 8 matching bases. The TCR sequence derives from a man between 45 and 60 years old who received an inactivated influenza vaccine. Sequencing was performed on PBMCs from blood, taken 5 days after vaccination. The CDR3 nucleotides are TGCGCCAGCAGCTTGGCCCGAGACAGGGGACTATACGAGCAGTACTTC. Encoded protein: CASSLARDRGLYEQYF.